Listed below are T cell receptor beta chains from one sample, sequenced in a study of blood T cells in healthy people across ages. MiXCR, run by TCRdb on the 5' RACE reads, gives a single entry per CDR3 protein. The sample records around 780,000 distinct CDR3 sequences, around 50% being singletons. The specimen sequenced was blood. These receptors originate from a man between 35 and 55 years old in good health. CDR3s include the opening cysteine and the closing phenylalanine or tryptophan. The D gene is left open where the match is weak. For some rows the clone size is stated as once, few or many, or as a class when expanded; others skip it.

>TRBV28|many|TRBJ2-4|-
CASSLLTGNIQYF
TGTGCCAGCAGCCTACTGACAGGCAACATTCAGTACTTC
>TRBV7-2|-|TRBJ1-2|-
CASSLGRVNSNYGYTF
TGTGCCAGCAGCTTAGGCAGGGTAAATTCTAACTATGGCTACACCTTC
>TRBV6-5|few|TRBJ2-5|TRBD2
CASSYSFLAGGETQYF
TGTGCCAGCAGTTACTCTTTTTTGGCGGGAGGAGAGACCCAGTACTTC
>TRBV28|-|TRBJ2-6|-
CASSIGANVLTF
TGTGCCAGCTCGATTGGGGCCAACGTCCTGACTTTC
>TRBV7-6|-|TRBJ1-6|-
CASSLDIQGSNSPLHF
TGTGCCAGCAGCTTAGACATTCAGGGAAGTAATTCACCCCTCCACTTT
>TRBV20-1|-|TRBJ2-5|TRBD2
CSARDLERGNSVLLTQYF
TGCAGTGCTAGAGATCTCGAGCGGGGTAACTCCGTTTTGTTGACCCAGTACTTC
>TRBV6-6|-|TRBJ2-5|-
CASSDPKETQYF
TGTGCCAGCAGCGATCCCAAAGAGACCCAGTACTTC
>TRBV20-1|-|TRBJ1-4|-
CSAARWEFNEKLFF
TGCAGTGCGGCCCGGTGGGAGTTTAATGAAAAACTGTTTTTT
>TRBV7-9|-|TRBJ2-2|-
CASSLRGSYTGELFF
TGTGCCAGCAGCTTGCGGGGCAGCTACACCGGGGAGCTGTTTTTT
>TRBV4-1|-|TRBJ2-7|-
CASSPNPGGHYYEQYF
TGCGCCAGCAGCCCCAACCCCGGAGGACATTACTACGAGCAGTACTTC
>TRBV29-1|few|TRBJ2-5|-
CSVVRAGARETQYF
TGCAGCGTTGTCCGGGCAGGGGCGAGGGAGACCCAGTACTTC
>TRBV29-1|-|TRBJ1-1|-
CSVEVHTTEAFF
TGCAGCGTTGAGGTACACACCACTGAAGCTTTCTTT
>TRBV7-9|-|TRBJ2-5|TRBD1
CASRPRDSSQETQYF
TGTGCCAGCAGGCCCCGGGACAGTTCCCAAGAGACCCAGTACTTC
>TRBV7-2|few|TRBJ1-5|-
CASSPQGGYSNQPQHF
TGTGCCAGCAGCCCCCAGGGTGGTTATAGCAATCAGCCCCAGCATTTT
>TRBV2|-|TRBJ2-5|TRBD2
CATGGLAANQETQYF
TGTGCCACCGGTGGACTAGCGGCCAACCAAGAGACCCAGTACTTC
>TRBV20-1|-|TRBJ2-3|-
CSAREDSFTDTQYF
TGCAGTGCTAGGGAGGACAGCTTCACAGATACGCAGTATTTT
>TRBV7-2|few|TRBJ1-4|-
CASGSRGLRNEKLFF
TGTGCCAGTGGATCGAGGGGCTTAAGGAATGAAAAACTGTTTTTT
>TRBV7-8|-|TRBJ2-7|TRBD1
CASSVRDRGYEQYF
TGTGCCAGCAGCGTCCGGGACAGGGGATACGAGCAGTACTTC
>TRBV27|-|TRBJ1-2|-
CASSFNEGSWGYTF
TGTGCCAGCAGTTTTAACGAGGGGAGTTGGGGCTACACCTTC
>TRBV29-1|-|TRBJ2-7|-
CSVGDGPYEQYF
TGCAGCGTTGGGGACGGACCCTACGAGCAGTACTTC
>TRBV29-1|few|TRBJ2-5|-
CSVVEGGQETQYF
TGCAGCGTTGTGGAGGGAGGTCAAGAGACCCAGTACTTC
>TRBV20-1|few|TRBJ2-5|-
CSARDPKGGTGTQYF
TGCAGTGCTAGAGATCCGAAGGGTGGAACGGGGACCCAGTACTTC
>TRBV6-2/TRBV6-3|-|TRBJ2-3|TRBD2
CASSPPSGTSADTQYF
TGTGCCAGCAGTCCTCCTAGCGGAACTAGCGCAGATACGCAGTATTTT
>TRBV12-3/TRBV12-4|once|TRBJ1-2|-
CASSLNPTLGYTF
TGTGCCAGCAGTTTAAACCCTACCTTAGGCTACACCTTC
>TRBV29-1|few|TRBJ2-7|-
CSADISYEQYF
TGCAGCGCCGACATCTCCTACGAGCAGTACTTC
>TRBV28|-|TRBJ1-5|-
CASREQGGSNQPQHF
TGTGCCAGCAGGGAACAGGGTGGCAGCAATCAGCCCCAGCATTTT
>TRBV20-1|-|TRBJ2-1|TRBD2
CSASLAVDEQFF
TGCAGTGCTTCCCTAGCGGTAGATGAGCAGTTCTTC
>TRBV29-1|once|TRBJ2-1|-
CSVGNDNEQFF
TGCAGCGTCGGGAACGACAATGAGCAGTTCTTC
>TRBV9|-|TRBJ1-4|TRBD1
CASSPRTGLNEKLFF
TGTGCCAGCAGCCCTCGGACAGGCCTTAATGAAAAACTGTTTTTT
>TRBV29-1|-|TRBJ2-5|-
CSVAVPQYF
TGCAGCGTTGCGGTCCCCCAGTACTTC
>TRBV20-1|few|TRBJ2-1|TRBD2
CSARAATSGRNEQFF
TGCAGTGCTAGAGCAGCGACTAGCGGGAGGAATGAGCAGTTCTTC
>TRBV15|-|TRBJ2-6|-
CATSIGGFGANVLTF
TGTGCCACCAGCATCGGGGGTTTTGGGGCCAACGTCCTGACTTTC
>TRBV4-1|-|TRBJ2-4|-
CASSFGGAAKNIQYF
TGCGCCAGCAGTTTTGGGGGGGCCGCCAAAAACATTCAGTACTTC
>TRBV10-3|few|TRBJ1-2|-
CAISEPAAVREEIEGYTF
TGTGCCATCAGTGAGCCTGCCGCGGTTCGGGAAGAGATAGAAGGCTACACCTTC
>TRBV20-1|-|TRBJ2-1|TRBD2
CSAPGGDLPEQFF
TGCAGTGCTCCGGGAGGTGATTTACCTGAGCAGTTCTTC
>TRBV28|-|TRBJ2-1|-
CASSLVAVAGDEQFF
TGTGCCAGCAGTTTAGTGGCAGTGGCTGGGGATGAGCAGTTCTTC
>TRBV4-3|few|TRBJ1-2|-
CASSLSWGRDSHGYTF
TGCGCCAGCAGCTTGAGCTGGGGGCGCGACTCCCATGGCTACACCTTC
>TRBV7-9|few|TRBJ2-3|-
CASSLGFGLSTDTQYF
TGTGCCAGCAGCTTAGGATTCGGGCTTAGCACAGATACGCAGTATTTT
>TRBV29-1|-|TRBJ2-7|-
CSGDYRGEQYF
TGCAGCGGTGATTATAGAGGCGAGCAGTACTTC
>TRBV2|once|TRBJ1-1|-
CASSEAGSGWTEAFF
TGTGCCAGCAGTGAGGCCGGGTCTGGATGGACTGAAGCTTTCTTT
>TRBV12-5|-|TRBJ2-1|-
CASGLLGGTQFF
TGTGCTAGTGGTTTGCTTGGGGGGACCCAGTTCTTC
>TRBV29-1|once|TRBJ2-1|TRBD1
CSVSGTGAYNEQFF
TGCAGCGTTTCTGGGACAGGGGCGTACAATGAGCAGTTCTTC
>TRBV6-5|-|TRBJ1-6|-
CASRGSYNSPLHF
TGTGCCAGCAGGGGCTCCTATAATTCACCCCTCCACTTT
>TRBV11-3|-|TRBJ2-5|TRBD1
CASSLGTAFSSQETQYF
TGTGCCAGCAGCTTGGGGACAGCCTTTAGTTCCCAAGAGACCCAGTACTTC
>TRBV6-2/TRBV6-3|-|TRBJ2-1|TRBD1
CASSSPWLRQGEQFF
TGTGCCAGCAGTTCTCCATGGCTCCGACAGGGTGAGCAGTTCTTC
>TRBV12-3/TRBV12-4|-|TRBJ1-2|-
CAGSLTWQDGYTF
TGTGCCGGCAGTTTAACCTGGCAGGATGGCTACACCTTC
>TRBV15|-|TRBJ2-7|TRBD2
CATSNDLAGLYEQYF
TGTGCCACCAGCAACGATCTAGCGGGACTCTACGAGCAGTACTTC
>TRBV25-1|-|TRBJ1-6|-
CAGRIGVGSPLHF
TGTGCCGGCAGGATAGGGGTGGGTTCACCCCTCCACTTT
>TRBV15|-|TRBJ2-4|TRBD1
CATSSRQGLGELAKNILYF
TGTGCCACCAGCAGCCGACAGGGGTTGGGGGAGCTAGCCAAAAACATTCTGTACTTC
>TRBV29-1|few|TRBJ2-3|-
CSVERGPDTQYF
TGCAGCGTTGAGAGGGGACCAGATACGCAGTATTTT
>TRBV6-5|once|TRBJ1-2|-
CASSSQPTDGYTF
TGTGCCAGCAGTTCTCAACCGACAGACGGCTACACCTTC
>TRBV20-1|-|TRBJ2-7|-
CSADKGVHEQYF
TGCAGTGCCGATAAGGGGGTTCACGAGCAGTACTTC
>TRBV20-1|once|TRBJ2-5|-
CSATGGLETQYF
TGCAGTGCTACCGGGGGGCTTGAGACCCAGTACTTC
>TRBV10-2|-|TRBJ2-3|-
CASSESAQPPHAGTQYF
TGCGCCAGCAGTGAGTCGGCGCAGCCCCCGCACGCGGGTACGCAGTATTTT
>TRBV7-2|-|TRBJ2-3|-
CASSLVVSGVTDTQYF
TGTGCCAGCAGCTTAGTCGTTAGCGGAGTCACAGATACGCAGTATTTT
>TRBV20-1|-|TRBJ2-3|TRBD1
CSAGQGRTDTQYF
TGCAGTGCCGGACAGGGACGCACAGATACGCAGTATTTT
>TRBV20-1|-|TRBJ2-1|TRBD2
CSAPTSGRYNEQFF
TGCAGTGCTCCGACTAGCGGGAGATACAATGAGCAGTTCTTC
>TRBV6-5|-|TRBJ1-2|TRBD1
CASSYQGAPNGYTF
TGTGCCAGCAGTTATCAGGGGGCGCCTAATGGCTACACCTTC